Listed here are 21 T cell receptor beta chains from one sample, sequenced in a study of blood T cell repertoires in COVID-19. Produced via immunoSEQ multiplex PCR; TCRdb's table is partial and in-frame only. The repertoire holds about 190,000 clones, with less than 80% as singletons. The sequenced sample was peripheral blood. Receptor source: a middle-aged man who had recovered from COVID-19.

This clone has a count of ten or more. V usage is TRBV6-6 and J usage is TRBJ1-2; TRBD1 is a possible D gene (6 bases). Germline CDR1 MNHNY, CDR2 SVGAGI (reference sequence). CDR3 length: 14 residues. Trimming shortened V by 5 bases and J by 3 bases, and 13 bases separated the two germline ends. The CDR3: CASSPATGYYGYTF. Here the CDR3 DNA reads TGTGCCAGCAGTCCCGCTACAGGGTACTATGGCTACACCTTC.

The chain has TRBV25-1 and TRBJ1-2; TRBD1 matches at 7 bases. The CDR3 is 12 amino acids. The V segment lost 2 bases and the J segment 8 bases; nucleotides outside the gene matches: 2. The V gene's germline CDR1 is MGHDK and CDR2 SYGVNS. The CDR3 DNA follows: TGTGCCAGCAGTGAAGACAGGGCGGGCTACACCTTC. This translates into CASSEDRAGYTF.

In DNA form, the CDR3 reads TGCGCCAGCAGCTTGACAGGGGCTGGAAACACCATATATTTT. Its translation: CASSLTGAGNTIYF. V is TRBV5-1 and J is TRBJ1-3, with 7 bases identical to TRBD1. J was trimmed by 2 bases and V by 1 base; bases with no gene match: 0. Germline V gene sequence: CDR1 SGHRS, CDR2 YFSETQ. This CDR3 has 14 residues.

This sequence joins TRBV10-2 and TRBJ2-1; a weak D match, TRBD2 (6 bases). V was cut by 10 bases and J by 5 bases, with 18 bases left in between. CDR3 length equals 14 residues. Germline CDR1 WSHSY, CDR2 SAAADI. The CDR3 spells CATKAGQPNNEQFF. The CDR3 coding sequence is TGCGCCACGAAGGCGGGGCAGCCCAACAATGAGCAGTTCTTC.

The chain couples TRBV27 to TRBJ1-6; D is unclear. The CDR3 runs 13 residues. Trimming took 4 bases from V and 5 from J, leaving 6 bases between them. CDR1 is MNHEY, CDR2 SMNVEV, per germline (reference sequence). The CDR3, as DNA: TGTGCCAGCAGTTACCGGGATAATTCACCCCTCCACTTT. Protein: CASSYRDNSPLHF.

The chain recombines TRBV4-2 with TRBJ2-7; weak D call: TRBD1 (5 bases). The CDR3 consists of 15 residues. The V gene lost 0 bases and the J gene lost 2 bases, with 11 bases spanning the gap. Germline V gives CDR1 LGHNA, CDR2 YNFKEQ. CDR3 in DNA: TGTGCCAGCAGCCAAGATGGGGCTAGACCCTACGAGCAGTACTTC. Encoded protein: CASSQDGARPYEQYF.

This chain connects TRBV7-9 to TRBJ1-3; D unclear. Looked up from germline, CDR1 is SEHNR and CDR2 is FQNEAQ (reference sequence). This CDR3 is built from 16 residues. Trimming shortened V by 2 bases and J by 6 bases, and 17 bases separated the two germline ends. The DNA for the CDR3 is TGTGCCAGCAGCTTAAGGGATGAGGACTGGGAAAACACCATATATTTT. Amino acids: CASSLRDEDWENTIYF.

The V call is TRBV7-2, the J call TRBJ1-6, with D possibly matching TRBD1 (6 bases). Germline assignment: CDR1 SGHTA and CDR2 FQGNSA. The V gene lost 1 base and the J gene lost 7 bases, with 14 bases spanning the gap. This CDR3 comprises 16 residues. The CDR3 DNA reads TGTGCCAGCAGCTTAGGAGCCGGGACAAGAAATTCACCCCTCCACTTT. It codes for CASSLGAGTRNSPLHF.

This chain joins TRBV5-1 and TRBJ1-2, with 8 bases matching TRBD1. V was pared by 4 bases and J by 5 bases, with 4 bases of the junction left unmatched. The CDR3 is 13 residues long. Germline CDR1 reads SGHRS; CDR2 reads YFSETQ. CDR3 DNA: TGCGCCAGCAGCCCAGGGGGCGGGTATGGCTACACCTTC. Translated, it gives CASSPGGGYGYTF. Using reference TRBV5-1 and TRBJ1-2 for the parts outside the CDR3, the full variable domain is KAGVTQTPRYLIKTRGQQVTLSCSPISGHRSVSWYQQTPGQGLQFLFEYFSETQRNKGNFPGRFSGRQFSNSRSEMNVSTLELGDSALYLCASSPGGGYGYTFGSGTRLTVV.

This clone was recorded many times. The V call is TRBV2, the J call TRBJ1-5; a weak D match, TRBD1 (5 bases). Germline-derived CDR1 and CDR2 are SNHLY and FYNNEI. This CDR3 contains 15 residues. Trimming pared 6 bases from V and 2 bases from J, leaving 14 bases between. The CDR3 here is CASRRAGVGNQPQHF. The CDR3 DNA reads as TGTGCCAGCAGGAGGGCGGGGGTCGGCAATCAGCCCCAGCATTTT.

This chain links TRBV25-1 with TRBJ2-7; possibly TRBD1 for D (6 bases). Germline values: CDR1 MGHDK, CDR2 SYGVNS. The germline V and J ends were trimmed by 6 bases and 0 bases, with 9 bases remaining between them. CDR3 length: 13 residues. CDR3 sequence reads: CASRQGSSYEQYF. CDR3 DNA: TGTGCCAGCAGGCAGGGGAGCTCCTACGAGCAGTACTTC.

The rearrangement links TRBV2 to TRBJ1-5; 10 bases are shared with TRBD1. Germline loops: CDR1 SNHLY, CDR2 FYNNEI. CDR3 length equals 14 residues. Trimming took 6 bases from V and 9 from J; bases not matched to a gene: 8. CDR3 loop: CASSLTGGVGPQHF. CDR3 coding DNA: TGTGCCAGCAGCCTGACAGGGGGCGTAGGGCCCCAGCATTTT.

This chain links TRBV25-1 with TRBJ2-7, with D unclear. This CDR3 comprises 15 residues. Germline V lookup: CDR1 MGHDK, CDR2 SYGVNS. V was pared by 3 bases and J by 0 bases, with 12 bases between. The CDR3 DNA follows: TGTGCCAGCAGTGATTTACGTAAGAGCTCCTACGAGCAGTACTTC. Translation: CASSDLRKSSYEQYF.

The chain is built from TRBV7-2 and TRBJ1-2; D is perhaps TRBD1 (5 bases). CDR3 length equals 17 residues. Per the germline V gene, CDR1 is SGHTA and CDR2 is FQGNSA. Trimming removed 1 base from V and 4 bases from J, with 19 bases in between. CDR3 amino acids: CASSLVFLVRGGYGYTF. The CDR3 region has the DNA TGTGCCAGCAGCTTAGTATTTTTGGTTAGGGGAGGCTATGGCTACACCTTC.

The chain links TRBV28 to TRBJ1-4; D unclear. This CDR3 is built from 14 residues. Germline CDR1 and CDR2: MDHEN and SYDVKM. V lost 3 bases and J lost 7, with 12 bases in between. This CDR3 reads CASSFTGNSEKLFF. The CDR3, as DNA: TGTGCCAGCAGTTTCACCGGGAACAGTGAAAAACTGTTTTTT.

Many counts were recorded for this clone. The chain recombines TRBV6-4 with TRBJ1-1; TRBD1 is a possible D gene (6 bases). Germline CDR1 reads MRHNA; CDR2 reads SNTAGT. Trimming removed 2 bases at V and 10 bases at J, with 11 bases between. This CDR3 contains 12 residues. The CDR3 DNA sequence: TGTGCCAGCAGTGACCGTCAGGGGTTAGCTTTCTTT. Its protein is CASSDRQGLAFF.

The chain is built from TRBV15 and TRBJ2-1; tentative D call: TRBD2 (5 bases). This CDR3 comprises 14 residues. Trimming removed 6 bases at V and 8 bases at J, with 17 bases between. Germline V CDR1 and CDR2: LNHNV, YYDKDF (reference sequence). The CDR3 spells CATSRGTSLDEQFF. For the CDR3, the DNA is TGTGCCACCAGTCGAGGAACTAGTTTGGATGAGCAGTTCTTC. The full variable domain, rest sourced from reference TRBV15 and TRBJ2-1, is DAMVIQNPRYQVTQFGKPVTLSCSQTLNHNVMYWYQQKSSQAPKLLFHYYDKDFNNEADTPDNFQSRRPNTSFCFLDIRSPGLGDTAMYLCATSRGTSLDEQFFGPGTRLTVL.

This clone was recorded once. The CDR3 loop reads CATSRDRGLPGANVLTF. The CDR3 DNA is TGTGCCACCAGCAGGGACAGGGGTCTCCCTGGGGCCAACGTCCTGACTTTC. The genes are TRBV15 and TRBJ2-6; 9 bases agree with TRBD1. Trimming at V came to 3 bases and at J to 2 bases, leaving 5 bases not matched to a gene. This CDR3 is 17 amino acids long. Germline CDR1 reads LNHNV; CDR2 reads YYDKDF (reference sequence).

V gene TRBV18 combines with J gene TRBJ1-1; D unresolved. CDR3 length equals 14 residues. Germline values: CDR1 KGHSH, CDR2 LQKENI. V dropped 3 bases and J dropped 7 bases, with 15 bases sitting between them. CDR3 sequence reads: CASSPQRVGFEAFF. For the CDR3, the DNA is TGTGCCAGCTCACCGCAGCGGGTAGGGTTTGAAGCTTTCTTT.

The chain recombines TRBV19 with TRBJ2-1; no definite D call. V was trimmed by 3 bases and J by 0 bases, leaving 9 bases between them. Germline lookup yields CDR1 LNHDA and CDR2 SQIVND (reference sequence). The CDR3 covers 15 residues. This CDR3 is CASSIEDFSYNEQFF. The CDR3 nucleotides read TGTGCCAGTAGTATCGAGGATTTCTCCTACAATGAGCAGTTCTTC. Using reference TRBV19 and TRBJ2-1 for the parts outside the CDR3, the full variable domain is DGGITQSPKYLFRKEGQNVTLSCEQNLNHDAMYWYRQDPGQGLRLIYYSQIVNDFQKGDIAEGYSVSREKKESFPLTVTSAQKNPTAFYLCASSIEDFSYNEQFFGPGTRLTVL.

This rearrangement joins TRBV11-2 to TRBJ1-2, with 8 bases fitting TRBD1. The CDR3 sequence is 17 residues long. CDR1 and CDR2 from the germline V gene are SGHAT and FQNNGV. J was trimmed by 5 bases and V by 5 bases; bases with no gene match: 16. The CDR3 DNA reads as TGTGCCAGCAGCAGCCTCACTACGCGGGACAGGCCGTATGGCTACACCTTC. Translation: CASSSLTTRDRPYGYTF. Supplemented by reference TRBV11-2 and TRBJ1-2, the full variable domain reads EAGVAQSPRYKIIEKRQSVAFWCNPISGHATLYWYQQILGQGPKLLIQFQNNGVVDDSQLPKDRFSAERLKGVDSTLKIQPAKLEDSAVYLCASSSLTTRDRPYGYTFGSGTRLTVV.